These 17 T cell receptor beta chains were sequenced from one sample in a study of T-cell memory formation after mild COVID-19. TCRdb redid the calling of the 5' RACE reads with MiXCR, one entry per CDR3 protein. The table includes roughly 130,000 distinct CDR3 sequences, about 6% detected once. What was sequenced was PBMCs or a T cell subset sorted from them (not recorded which). The source of these receptors is an adult woman who had mild COVID-19 (a few samples of this study predate the infection). Cell type and time point are not known.

This clonotype has at least ten counts. The gene calls are TRBV7-2 and TRBJ1-5; D is undetermined. The CDR3 consists of 13 residues. V dropped 4 bases and J dropped 6 bases, with 10 bases sitting between them. Germline CDR1 and CDR2: SGHTA and FQGNSA. The DNA of the CDR3 is TGTGCCAGCAGCTCCCAAGATGCTCAGCCCCAGCATTTT. Amino acid sequence: CASSSQDAQPQHF.

This clonotype was recorded a few times. The chain links TRBV6-6 to TRBJ2-5; maybe TRBD1 (6 bases). Trimming removed 0 bases from V and 3 bases from J, with 8 bases in between. Germline V CDR1 and CDR2: MNHNY, SVGAGI (reference sequence). The CDR3 contains 14 residues. The CDR3 DNA reads TGTGCCAGCAGTTACTCGAACAGGGAAGAGACCCAGTACTTC. It codes for CASSYSNREETQYF.

This clonotype showed up many times. The chain links TRBV5-1 to TRBJ2-7, with D possibly matching TRBD1 (5 bases). The length of the CDR3 is 13 residues. Trimming took 4 bases from V and 1 from J, leaving 9 bases between them. Looked up from germline, CDR1 is SGHRS and CDR2 is YFSETQ. The CDR3 region is CASSVRVSYEQYF. Here the CDR3 DNA reads TGCGCCAGCAGCGTCAGGGTTTCCTACGAGCAGTACTTC.

This chain links TRBV7-9 with TRBJ2-1; weak D call: TRBD2 (5 bases). This CDR3 contains 12 residues. Germline V lookup: CDR1 SEHNR, CDR2 FQNEAQ (reference sequence). V was cut by 1 base and J by 10 bases, with 8 bases left in between. CDR3 nucleotides: TGTGCCAGCAGCTTAGTTGGGGAGGAGCAGTTCTTC. It is translated as CASSLVGEEQFF.

This clonotype has a handful of counts. This chain links TRBV7-3 with TRBJ2-6, with TRBD1 identical over 7 bases. This CDR3 comprises 17 residues. Germline V gives CDR1 SGHTA, CDR2 FQGTGA. The ends lost 5 bases at V and 0 bases at J; junction bases unmatched: 7. CDR3 bases: TGTGCCAGCAGCCCTCGACAGGGAAGCTCTGGGGCCAACGTCCTGACTTTC. Residues: CASSPRQGSSGANVLTF.

Many counts were recorded for this clonotype. The chain employs TRBV12-3 or TRBV12-4 and TRBJ1-6, with D unresolved. The CDR3 sequence is 12 residues long. The V gene lost 2 bases and the J gene lost 7 bases, with 3 bases spanning the gap. The CDR3 loop is CASSLTNSPLHF. CDR3 nucleotides: TGTGCCAGCAGTTTAACGAATTCACCCCTCCACTTT.

This clonotype has a handful of counts. The rearrangement uses TRBV5-1 and TRBJ2-7, with a tentative D call TRBD2 (5 bases). CDR1 is SGHRS, CDR2 YFSETQ, per germline. With 0 bases removed from V and 1 base from J, the gap between germline ends came to 14 bases. This CDR3 is 16 amino acids long. The CDR3 nucleotides are TGCGCCAGCAGCTTGGATTGGGCTAGCAAATCCTACGAGCAGTACTTC. This encodes CASSLDWASKSYEQYF.

This clonotype was counted only a few times. The J gene is TRBJ2-3, the V gene TRBV4-2; D call uncertain. The V end was cut by 1 base, the J end by 1 base, with 12 bases between. CDR1 is LGHNA, CDR2 YNFKEQ, per germline. The CDR3 contains 16 residues. This CDR3 is CASSQVGISGTDTQYF. The CDR3 DNA reads TGTGCCAGCAGCCAAGTGGGGATTTCTGGCACAGATACGCAGTATTTT.

The sample holds many counts of this clonotype. The chain carries TRBV11-3 and TRBJ2-7; 11 bases are shared with TRBD2. There are 15 residues in the CDR3. Germline V gene sequence: CDR1 SGHNT, CDR2 YENEEA. The ends lost 1 base at V and 3 bases at J; junction bases unmatched: 2. Here the CDR3 DNA reads TGTGCCAGCAGCTTAGGACTAGCGGGAAGCTACGAGCAGTACTTC. This codes for CASSLGLAGSYEQYF.

The rearrangement uses TRBV3-1 and TRBJ1-1; no firm D call. The V gene lost 1 base and the J gene lost 3 bases, with 6 bases spanning the gap. This CDR3 comprises 13 residues. Germline CDR1 LGHDT, CDR2 YNNKEL (reference sequence). CDR3 protein: CASSQVEDTEAFF. CDR3 coding DNA: TGTGCCAGCAGCCAAGTCGAGGACACTGAAGCTTTCTTT.

This clonotype has only a few counts. The chain is built from TRBV12-3 or TRBV12-4 and TRBJ1-1; TRBD1 matches at 7 bases. V was clipped by 3 bases and J by 1 base; unmatched bases: 2. CDR3 size: 14 residues. The CDR3 DNA is TGTGCCAGCAGTTTGACAGGGAGGAACACTGAAGCTTTCTTT. This encodes CASSLTGRNTEAFF.

This clonotype was seen a handful of times. This chain connects TRBV6-5 to TRBJ2-7, with a weak D call TRBD2 (6 bases). This CDR3 is built from 14 residues. The germline CDR1 and CDR2 sequences are MNHEY and SVGAGI. V was trimmed by 5 bases and J by 3 bases, leaving 14 bases between them. CDR3 amino acids: CASSRGGGNYEQYF. CDR3 DNA: TGTGCCAGCAGTAGAGGTGGAGGGAACTACGAGCAGTACTTC.

This clonotype was found a few times. The chain combines TRBV7-9 with TRBJ2-4; a possible D gene is TRBD2 (6 bases). Germline V gene lookup returns CDR1 SEHNR and CDR2 FQNEAQ (reference sequence). V lost 5 bases to trimming and J lost 1 base, with 12 bases between them. This CDR3 has 15 amino acids. CDR3 sequence: CASSPDGGAKNIQYF. Here the CDR3 DNA reads TGTGCCAGCAGCCCGGACGGGGGTGCCAAAAACATTCAGTACTTC.

J is TRBJ1-1 and V is TRBV4-3; D gene ambiguous. Trimming pared 1 base from V and 4 bases from J, leaving 7 bases between. The CDR3 runs to 13 residues. Germline assignment: CDR1 LGHNA and CDR2 YSLEER. The DNA for the CDR3 is TGCGCCAGCAGCCAAGCCGAAGGCACTGAAGCTTTCTTT. This sequence encodes CASSQAEGTEAFF.

This clonotype was seen a handful of times. The chain joins TRBV20-1 to TRBJ2-7, with a possible D match to TRBD2 (6 bases). This CDR3 contains 13 residues. V lost 1 base, J lost 6 bases, and 13 bases lay in between. CDR1 and CDR2 (germline): DFQATT, SNEGSKA (reference sequence). The CDR3, as DNA: TGCAGTGCTAGAGTGCTAGCGAGGGGCGAGCAGTACTTC. This sequence encodes CSARVLARGEQYF.

This clonotype showed up many times. V usage is TRBV7-6 and J usage is TRBJ2-7; D gene uncertain. CDR1 is SGHVS and CDR2 is FNYEAQ in the germline V gene. The V end was cut by 6 bases, the J end by 7 bases, with 13 bases between. The CDR3 sequence is 12 residues long. Here the CDR3 reads CASSHGPWEQYF. The DNA of the CDR3 is TGTGCCAGCAGTCATGGTCCGTGGGAGCAGTACTTC.

This clonotype was detected ten times or more. The chain has TRBV7-2 and TRBJ2-5, with a possible D match to TRBD2 (5 bases). CDR3 length equals 15 residues. In germline, CDR1 is SGHTA, CDR2 FQGNSA. The ends were cut back, 5 bases at V and 4 bases at J, with 17 bases in the middle. As DNA, the CDR3 is TGTGCCAGCAGCGGCCGGGTATCTGGAGGAGAGACCCAGTACTTC. Amino acid sequence: CASSGRVSGGETQYF. Drawing the rest from reference TRBV7-2 and TRBJ2-5, the complete variable domain is GAGVSQSPSNKVTEKGKDVELRCDPISGHTALYWYRQSLGQGLEFLIYFQGNSAPDKSGLPSDRFSAERTGGSVSTLTIQRTQQEDSAVYLCASSGRVSGGETQYFGPGTRLLVL.